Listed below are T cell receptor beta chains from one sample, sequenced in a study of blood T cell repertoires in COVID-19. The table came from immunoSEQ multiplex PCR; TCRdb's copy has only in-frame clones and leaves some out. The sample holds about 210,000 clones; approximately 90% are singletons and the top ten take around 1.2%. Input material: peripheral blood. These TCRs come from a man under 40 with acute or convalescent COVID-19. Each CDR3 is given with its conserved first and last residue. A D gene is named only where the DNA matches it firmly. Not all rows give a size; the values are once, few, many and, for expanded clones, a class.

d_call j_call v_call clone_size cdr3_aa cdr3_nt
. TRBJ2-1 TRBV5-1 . CASSLVLAVYNEQFF TGCGCCAGCAGCTTGGTCCTAGCAGTTTACAATGAGCAGTTCTTC
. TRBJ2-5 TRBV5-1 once CASSQTIRGETQYF TGCGCCAGCAGCCAGACTATTCGGGGAGAGACCCAGTACTTC
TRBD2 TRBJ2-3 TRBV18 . CASSPQRGSGTDTQYF TGTGCCAGCTCACCACAGCGGGGATCTGGCACAGATACGCAGTATTTT
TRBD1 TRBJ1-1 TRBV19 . CASSTDRGDTEAFF TGTGCCAGTAGTACCGACAGGGGGGACACTGAAGCTTTCTTT
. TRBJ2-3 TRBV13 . CASSLVPGPSTDTQYF TGTGCCAGCAGCTTAGTCCCAGGGCCTTCCACAGATACGCAGTATTTT
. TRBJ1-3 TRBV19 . CASMPGDHSGNTIYF TGTGCCAGTATGCCGGGGGATCACTCTGGAAACACCATATATTTT
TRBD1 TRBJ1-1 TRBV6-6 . CASDRGLNTEAFF TGTGCCAGCGACAGGGGCCTGAACACTGAAGCTTTCTTT
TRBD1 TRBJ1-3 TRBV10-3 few CAISGQGAGGNTIYF TGTGCCATCAGTGGACAGGGGGCAGGAGGAAACACCATATATTTT
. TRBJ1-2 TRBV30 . CAWSQLQGPYGYTF TGTGCCTGGAGTCAGCTACAGGGCCCCTATGGCTACACCTTC
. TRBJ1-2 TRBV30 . CAWSRYGISNYGYTF TGTGCCTGGAGTCGGTACGGGATTAGTAACTATGGCTACACCTTC
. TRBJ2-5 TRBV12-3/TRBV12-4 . CASSLGLKETQYF TGTGCCAGCAGTCTGGGGCTCAAAGAGACCCAGTACTTC
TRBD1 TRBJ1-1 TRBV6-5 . CASNDRAGTEAFF TGTGCCAGCAACGACAGGGCGGGAACTGAAGCTTTCTTT
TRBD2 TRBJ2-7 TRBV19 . CASSIAAGDYEQYF TGTGCCAGTAGTATAGCTGCGGGGGACTACGAGCAGTACTTC
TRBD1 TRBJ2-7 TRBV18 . CASSQQGARYEQYF TGTGCCAGCTCACAACAGGGGGCCCGCTACGAGCAGTACTTC
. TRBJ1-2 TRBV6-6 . CASSYSRQTNYGYTF TGTGCCAGCAGTTACTCGAGGCAAACTAACTATGGCTACACCTTC
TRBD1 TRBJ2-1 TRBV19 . CASSTTGVPYNEQFF TGTGCCAGTAGTACAACAGGGGTCCCTTACAATGAGCAGTTCTTC